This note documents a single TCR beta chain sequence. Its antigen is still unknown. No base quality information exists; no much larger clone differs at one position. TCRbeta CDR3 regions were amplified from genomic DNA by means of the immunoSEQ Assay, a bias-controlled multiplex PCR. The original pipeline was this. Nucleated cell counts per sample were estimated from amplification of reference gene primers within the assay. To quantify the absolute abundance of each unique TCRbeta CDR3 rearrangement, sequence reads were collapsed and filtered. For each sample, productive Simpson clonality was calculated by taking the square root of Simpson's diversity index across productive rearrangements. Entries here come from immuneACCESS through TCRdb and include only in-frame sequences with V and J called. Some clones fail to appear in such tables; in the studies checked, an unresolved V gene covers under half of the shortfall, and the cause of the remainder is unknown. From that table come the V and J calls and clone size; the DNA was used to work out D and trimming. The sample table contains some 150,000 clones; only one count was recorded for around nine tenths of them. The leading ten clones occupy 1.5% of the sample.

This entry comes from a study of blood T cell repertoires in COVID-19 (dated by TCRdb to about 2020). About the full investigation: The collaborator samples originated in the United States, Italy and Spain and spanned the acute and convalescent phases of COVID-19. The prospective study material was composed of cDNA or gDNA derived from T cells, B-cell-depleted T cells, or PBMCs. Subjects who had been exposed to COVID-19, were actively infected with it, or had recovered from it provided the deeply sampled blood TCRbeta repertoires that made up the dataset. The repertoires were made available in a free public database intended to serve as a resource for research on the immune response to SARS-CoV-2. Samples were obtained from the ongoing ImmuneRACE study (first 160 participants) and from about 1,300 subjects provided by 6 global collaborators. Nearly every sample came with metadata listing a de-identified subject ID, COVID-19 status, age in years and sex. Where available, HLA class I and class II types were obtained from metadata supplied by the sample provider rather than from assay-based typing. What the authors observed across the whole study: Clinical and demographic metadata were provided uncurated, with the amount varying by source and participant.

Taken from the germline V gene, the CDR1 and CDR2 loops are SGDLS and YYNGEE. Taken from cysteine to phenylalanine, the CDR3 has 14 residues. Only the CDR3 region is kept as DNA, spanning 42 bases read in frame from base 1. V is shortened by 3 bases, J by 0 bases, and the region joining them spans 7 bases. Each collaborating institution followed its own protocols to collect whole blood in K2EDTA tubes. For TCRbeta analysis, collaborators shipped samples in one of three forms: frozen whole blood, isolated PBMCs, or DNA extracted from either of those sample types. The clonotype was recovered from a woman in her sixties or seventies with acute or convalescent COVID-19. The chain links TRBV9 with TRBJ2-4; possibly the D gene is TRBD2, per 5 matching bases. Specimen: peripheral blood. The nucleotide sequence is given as TGTGCCAGCAGCGCCGGGATAGCCAAAAACATTCAGTACTTC. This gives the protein CASSAGIAKNIQYF.